This T cell receptor (beta chain) derives from a study of blood T cell repertoires in COVID-19. As for the study in general: Specimens from acute and convalescent COVID-19 originated in the United States, Italy and Spain.

Authors' processing steps: For nucleated cells, counts were estimated from reference gene primer amplification. Generated by immunoSEQ multiplex PCR, the TCRdb table keeps only in-frame clones and is missing some. That table gives V, J and clone size, and the DNA gave D and trimming. The sample contains about 140,000 clones, roughly 83% of which appear only once. The cohort comprised adults aged 18 to 89 years residing in around 25 US areas. V dropped 0 bases and J dropped 5; count of bases not matched to a gene: 9. Germline values: CDR1 LGHNA, CDR2 YNFKEQ. The CDR3 has 16 residues. The receptor comes from a man aged 40-55 years with acute COVID-19. The specimen was PBMCs or T cells enriched from blood (not recorded which). The chain couples TRBV4-2 to TRBJ1-1, with 7 nucleotides matching TRBD1. DNA of the CDR3: TGTGCCAGCAGCCAAGACCCTGAGACAGGGCAAACTGAAGCTTTCTTT. Its protein product is CASSQDPETGQTEAFF.